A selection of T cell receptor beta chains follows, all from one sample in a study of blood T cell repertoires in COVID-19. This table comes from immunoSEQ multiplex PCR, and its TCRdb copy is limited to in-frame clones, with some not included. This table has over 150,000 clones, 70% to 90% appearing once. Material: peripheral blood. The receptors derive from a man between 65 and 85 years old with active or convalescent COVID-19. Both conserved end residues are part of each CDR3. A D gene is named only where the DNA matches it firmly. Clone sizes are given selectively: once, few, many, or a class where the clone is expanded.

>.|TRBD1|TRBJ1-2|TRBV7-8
CASSLDYGTGGAGGYTF
TGTGCCAGCAGCTTAGATTACGGGACAGGGGGCGCAGGAGGCTACACCTTC
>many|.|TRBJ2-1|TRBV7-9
CASSSPAVREQFF
TGTGCCAGCAGCTCCCCGGCGGTGCGGGAGCAGTTCTTC
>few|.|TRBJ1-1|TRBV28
CASSWGSGAFF
TGTGCCAGCAGTTGGGGAAGCGGAGCTTTCTTT
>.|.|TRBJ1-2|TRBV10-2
CASRETGINYGYTF
TGCGCCAGCAGGGAAACAGGGATCAACTATGGCTACACCTTC
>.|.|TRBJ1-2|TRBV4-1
CASSQAPPGAINYGYTF
TGCGCCAGCAGCCAAGCCCCCCCAGGGGCTATCAACTATGGCTACACCTTC
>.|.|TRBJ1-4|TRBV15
CATSRAGNEKLFF
TGTGCCACCAGTAGAGCAGGCAATGAAAAACTGTTTTTT
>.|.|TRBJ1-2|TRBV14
CASSQEQSYGYTF
TGTGCCAGCAGCCAAGAACAGTCCTATGGCTACACCTTC
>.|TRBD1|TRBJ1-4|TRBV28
CASSHGTVAEKLFF
TGTGCCAGCAGTCATGGGACAGTAGCAGAAAAACTGTTTTTT
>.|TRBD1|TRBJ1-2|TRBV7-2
CASSARQGGYGYTF
TGTGCCAGCAGCGCCAGACAGGGGGGTTATGGCTACACCTTC
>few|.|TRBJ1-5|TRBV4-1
CASSQHPTRGDQPQHF
TGCGCCAGCAGCCAACATCCCACCCGGGGGGATCAGCCCCAGCATTTT